The source of this T cell receptor beta chain is a study of blood T cell repertoires in COVID-19. Overall study: The United States, Italy and Spain supplied acute and convalescent COVID-19 samples. PBMCs, B-cell-depleted T cells, or T cells were the source of the cDNA or gDNA that made up the material.

Profiling relied on immunoSEQ multiplex PCR, and the TCRdb table lists in-frame clones only, not all of them. The table records approximately 300,000 clones, 90% of them present only once. Followed over time, Seattle patients had been enrolled while infection was active. Looked up from germline, CDR1 is SGDLS and CDR2 is YYNGEE. V was cut by 0 bases and J by 6 bases, with 9 bases left in between. The CDR3 length is 13 residues. The TCR sequence derives from a woman aged 25 to 39 with COVID-19, enrolled during active disease. Input material: peripheral blood. The chain links TRBV9 to TRBJ1-1; D not certain. Here the CDR3 DNA reads TGTGCCAGCAGCGTAGCAGGATCGTCTGAAGCTTTCTTT. Residues: CASSVAGSSEAFF.